This T cell receptor (beta chain) was sequenced during a study of cytomegalovirus exposure and HLA in healthy donors. V was clipped by 6 bases and J by 2 bases, with 23 bases between them. From germline, CDR1 is MRHNA and CDR2 SNTAGT. This CDR3 region has 17 residues. PCR employed 60 Vbeta and 13 Jbeta primers. Some clones are missing from TCRdb's copy, which holds only in-frame ones; the method was immunoSEQ multiplex PCR. The sample shows roughly 100,000 clones, about 72% of them seen only once. Sequenced input: PBMCs. The source is an older woman in good health and CMV-seropositive. This chain connects TRBV6-4 to TRBJ2-7; weak D call: TRBD2 (6 bases). Written as DNA, the CDR3 is TGTGCCAGCAGCGGCCTCCTTGTGGGGAGGCTGACCTACGAGCAGTACTTC. As protein: CASSGLLVGRLTYEQYF.